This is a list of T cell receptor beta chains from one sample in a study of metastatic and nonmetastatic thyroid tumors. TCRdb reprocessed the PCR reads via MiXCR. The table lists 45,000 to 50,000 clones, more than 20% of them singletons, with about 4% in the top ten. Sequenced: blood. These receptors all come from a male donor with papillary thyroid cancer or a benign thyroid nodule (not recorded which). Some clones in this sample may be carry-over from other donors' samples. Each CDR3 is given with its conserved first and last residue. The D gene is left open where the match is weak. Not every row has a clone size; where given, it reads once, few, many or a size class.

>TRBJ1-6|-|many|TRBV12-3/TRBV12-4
TGTGCCAGCTGGGGGGGGGGTTATTCACCCCTCCACTTT
CASWGGGYSPLHF
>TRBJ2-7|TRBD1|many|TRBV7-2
TGTGCCAGCAGCTTAATAGGACAGGGGGAGCAGTACTTC
CASSLIGQGEQYF
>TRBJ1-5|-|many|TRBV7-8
TGTGCCACCACCCCACAGGGCGCAGGTCAGCCCCAGCATTTT
CATTPQGAGQPQHF
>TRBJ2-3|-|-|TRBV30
TGTGCCTGGGTGCCAGCCTCGGATGATACGCAGTATTTT
CAWVPASDDTQYF
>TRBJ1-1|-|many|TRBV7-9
TGTGCCAGCAGCTTAGGGATGAACACTGAAGCTTTCTTT
CASSLGMNTEAFF
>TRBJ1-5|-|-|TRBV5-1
TGCGCCAGCAGCGCGGGCCCAGGATATCCCCAGCATTTT
CASSAGPGYPQHF
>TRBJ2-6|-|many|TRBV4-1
TGCGCCAGCAGCCAAGTCCCGCGAGTCCCCTCTGGGGCCAACGTCCTGACTTTC
CASSQVPRVPSGANVLTF
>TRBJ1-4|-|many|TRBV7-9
TGTGCCAGCAGCCGAGCCCCACGGACACAGAATGAAAAACTGTTTTTT
CASSRAPRTQNEKLFF
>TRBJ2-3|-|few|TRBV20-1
TGCAGTGCTAGTTCGTCGGGAGCCCCGCGGGGAGATACGCAGTATTTT
CSASSSGAPRGDTQYF
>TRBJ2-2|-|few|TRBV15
TGTGCCACCAGCATTACAGGGACCGGGGAGCTGTTTTTT
CATSITGTGELFF
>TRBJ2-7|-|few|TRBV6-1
TGTGCCAGCAGAAACCCTGGGGGGGCCGAGCAGTACTTC
CASRNPGGAEQYF
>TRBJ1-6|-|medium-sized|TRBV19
TGTGCCAGTAGTATGGGAAGCGCGGATAATTCACCCCTCCACTTT
CASSMGSADNSPLHF
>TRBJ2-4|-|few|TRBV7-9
TGTGCCAGCAGCTTGGGCAGGGGAAACATTCAGTACTTC
CASSLGRGNIQYF
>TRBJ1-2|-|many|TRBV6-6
TGTGCCAGCAGTTACGGTGGACACACTCAAGGGGAGCACTACACCTTC
CASSYGGHTQGEHYTF
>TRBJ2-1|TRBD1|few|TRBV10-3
TGTGCCATCAGATCCGACAGGGGATCCTACAATGAGCAGTTCTTC
CAIRSDRGSYNEQFF
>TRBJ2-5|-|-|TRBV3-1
TGTGACAGCAGCCATCGCAGGGAAGAGACCCAGTACTTC
CDSSHRREETQYF
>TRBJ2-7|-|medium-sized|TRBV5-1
TGCGCCAGCAGCTTTGGCCTGGGTGGGGCCAACTACGAGCAGTACTTC
CASSFGLGGANYEQYF
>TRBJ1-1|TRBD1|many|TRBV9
TGTGCCAGCACCCCCGCCGGGGGACAGATGAACACTGAAGCTTTCTTT
CASTPAGGQMNTEAFF
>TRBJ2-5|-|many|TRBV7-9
TGTGCCAGCAGCTTATACGAGACCCAGTACTTC
CASSLYETQYF
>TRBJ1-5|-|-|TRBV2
TGTGCCAGCAGTGAGGTGGGGGTGGACAATCAGCCCCAGCATTTT
CASSEVGVDNQPQHF
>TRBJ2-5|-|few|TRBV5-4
TGTGCCAGCAGCGCGGGACTTACGCAAGAGACCCAGTACTTC
CASSAGLTQETQYF
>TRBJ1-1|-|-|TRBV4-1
TGCGCCAGCAGCCAGGCGACAGGCGAAGCTTTCTTT
CASSQATGEAFF
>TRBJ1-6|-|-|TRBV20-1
TGCAGTGCTACCCGGGACCATTCACCTCTCCACTTT
CSATRDHSPLHF
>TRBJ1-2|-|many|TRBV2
TGTGCCAGCAGTGAACCGGTCTGGGGGATTGCTAACTATGGCTACACCTTC
CASSEPVWGIANYGYTF
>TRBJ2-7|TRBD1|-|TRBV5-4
TGTGCCAGCAGCCTGGAAATAGGACAGGATTACGAGCAGTACTTC
CASSLEIGQDYEQYF
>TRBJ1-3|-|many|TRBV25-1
TGTGCCAGCAGTGGCCCTGGGACCCTTAGATCTGGAAACACCATATATTTT
CASSGPGTLRSGNTIYF
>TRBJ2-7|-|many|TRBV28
TGTGCCAGCAGTTTATCGGCGGGGTTCTCCTACGAGCAGTACTTC
CASSLSAGFSYEQYF
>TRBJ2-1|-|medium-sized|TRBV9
TGTGCCAGCGGCCCGGGATACGGCTACAATGAGCAGTTCTTC
CASGPGYGYNEQFF
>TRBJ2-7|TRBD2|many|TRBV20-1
TGCAGTGCTAGAGACATACTAGCGGGGGCCTCCTACGAGCAGTACTTC
CSARDILAGASYEQYF
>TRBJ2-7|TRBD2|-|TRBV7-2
TGTGTCAGCAGCCCACCGGGACTATTAACCTACGAGCAGTACTTC
CVSSPPGLLTYEQYF
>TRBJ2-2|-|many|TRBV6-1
TGTGCCAGCAGTGAACTTGGAGTCTCCGGGGAGCTGTTTTTT
CASSELGVSGELFF
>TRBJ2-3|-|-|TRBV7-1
TGTGCCAGCAGCTCATCGGGTGGCACTGATACGCAGTATTTT
CASSSSGGTDTQYF
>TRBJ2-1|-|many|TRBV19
TGTGCCAGTAGCTTATTGACAGCAGGAGCTTACAATGAGCAGTTCTTC
CASSLLTAGAYNEQFF
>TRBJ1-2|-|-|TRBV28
TGTGTCAGCGAAAGCAACTATTGCTACACCTTC
CVSESNYCYTF
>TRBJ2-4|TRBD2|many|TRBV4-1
TGCGCCAGCAGCCAAGATCGGGCTAGCGGGGCGAAAAACATTCAGTACTTC
CASSQDRASGAKNIQYF
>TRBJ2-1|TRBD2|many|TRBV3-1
TGTGCCAGCAGCCATGGGATAAGGTGGAGCGGGAAATACAATGAGCAGTTCTTC
CASSHGIRWSGKYNEQFF
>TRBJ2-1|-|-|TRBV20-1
TGCAGTGCGCCGAGGGTCGGCTTCAATGAGCAGTTCTTC
CSAPRVGFNEQFF
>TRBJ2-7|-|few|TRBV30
TGTGCCTGGAGCTGGGAAGGCTTCCAGTACTTC
CAWSWEGFQYF
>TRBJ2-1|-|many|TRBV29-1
TGCAGCGTTTCCCCCAAAGACAGACCTTACAATGAGCAGTTCTTC
CSVSPKDRPYNEQFF
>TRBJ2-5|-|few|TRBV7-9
TGTGCCAGCAGCCCGCCAGGGTTTCAAGAGACCCAGTACTTC
CASSPPGFQETQYF
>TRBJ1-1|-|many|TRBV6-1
TGTGCCAGCAGTACTTCCGGACTTTCAATGAACACTGAAGCTTTCTTT
CASSTSGLSMNTEAFF
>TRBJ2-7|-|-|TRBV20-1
TGCAGTGCTAGACCCCCTAATGGGAGGACCTACGAGCAGTACTTC
CSARPPNGRTYEQYF
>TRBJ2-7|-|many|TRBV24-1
TGTGCCACCAGTGACGGGGAAAGCTCCTACGAGCAGTACTTC
CATSDGESSYEQYF
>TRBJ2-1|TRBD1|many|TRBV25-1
TGTGCCAGCAGCCTGACAGGGGGAATGAATGAGCAGTTCTTC
CASSLTGGMNEQFF
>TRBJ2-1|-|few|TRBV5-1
TGCGCCAGCAGCTTGGGAGGCGGCGGAGGGGGAAGGGATGAGCAGTTCTTC
CASSLGGGGGGRDEQFF
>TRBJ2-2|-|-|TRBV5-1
TGCGCCAGCAGCAGGGACGGCCGATTGAACACCGGGGAGCTGTTTTTT
CASSRDGRLNTGELFF
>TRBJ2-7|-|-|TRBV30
TGTGCCTGGAGGTTCGGGGGAGACGAGCAGTACTTC
CAWRFGGDEQYF
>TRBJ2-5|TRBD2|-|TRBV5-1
TGCGCCAGCAGCTTGGTTAGGGACCGAGCGGGGGCGACCCAGTACTTC
CASSLVRDRAGATQYF